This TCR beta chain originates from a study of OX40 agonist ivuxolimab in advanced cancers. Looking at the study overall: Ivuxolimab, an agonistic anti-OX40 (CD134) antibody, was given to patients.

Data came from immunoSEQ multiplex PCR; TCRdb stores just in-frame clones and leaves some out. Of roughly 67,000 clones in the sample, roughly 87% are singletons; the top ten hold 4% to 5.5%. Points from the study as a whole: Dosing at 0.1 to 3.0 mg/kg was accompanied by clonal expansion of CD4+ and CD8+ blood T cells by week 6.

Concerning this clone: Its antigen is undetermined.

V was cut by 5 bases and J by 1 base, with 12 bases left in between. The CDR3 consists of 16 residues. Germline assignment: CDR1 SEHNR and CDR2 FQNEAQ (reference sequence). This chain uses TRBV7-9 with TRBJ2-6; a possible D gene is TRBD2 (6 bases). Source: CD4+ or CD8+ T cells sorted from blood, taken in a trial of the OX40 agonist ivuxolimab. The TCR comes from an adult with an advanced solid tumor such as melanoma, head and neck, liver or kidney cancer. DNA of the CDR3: TGTGCCAGCAGCCAAATCCGGGGGTCTGGGGCCAACGTCCTGACTTTC. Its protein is CASSQIRGSGANVLTF.